These 9 T cell receptor beta chains came from one sample sequenced in a study of a mutant IDH1 vaccine in newly diagnosed glioma (dated by TCRdb to 2020 to 2022). For these receptors, no antigen is known. Library creation used the immunoSEQ multiplex PCR assay. TCRdb took over this immuneACCESS table, retaining in-frame rearrangements with V and J assigned. Such tables are incomplete; in checked studies, under half of the missing clones stem from an unresolved V gene, and the remainder is unexplained. Within this sample are approximately 25,000 clones, with roughly 80% of them counted one time only. Of the sample, less than 3.5% is held by the ten largest clones. The time point label, read with the paper, signifies: week 47, end of study. Each vaccine dose, consisting of 300 ug of a 20-mer mutant IDH1 peptide in Montanide, was administered subcutaneously with topical imiquimod. Sequencing was performed on PBMCs, taken from a glioma patient whose treatment included an IDH1 peptide vaccine. These receptors were taken from a man aged 40-49 years with glioma.

The chain has TRBV6-5 and TRBJ2-6; D is unresolved. V lost 1 base and J 2 bases, leaving 6 bases between the germline ends. CDR1 and CDR2 (germline): MNHEY, SVGAGI. This CDR3 is built from 15 residues. CDR3: CASSYLATGANVLTF. The CDR3 DNA sequence: TGTGCCAGCAGTTACTTAGCCACTGGGGCCAACGTCCTGACTTTC.

This chain links TRBV5-1 with TRBJ1-2; TRBD1 matches at 9 bases. Trimming at V came to 0 bases and at J to 6 bases, leaving 3 bases not matched to a gene. Germline V gene data show CDR1 as SGHRS and CDR2 as YFSETQ. The CDR3 runs to 14 residues. Here the CDR3 DNA reads TGCGCCAGCAGCTTGGCTACAGGGGGCGATGGCTACACCTTC. Protein: CASSLATGGDGYTF. Complete variable domain (other parts from reference TRBV5-1 and TRBJ1-2): KAGVTQTPRYLIKTRGQQVTLSCSPISGHRSVSWYQQTPGQGLQFLFEYFSETQRNKGNFPGRFSGRQFSNSRSEMNVSTLELGDSALYLCASSLATGGDGYTFGSGTRLTVV.

The V gene is TRBV19, the J gene TRBJ2-4; D may match TRBD1 or TRBD2 (5 bases each). CDR3 length: 13 residues. V shed 7 bases and J shed 0 bases, with 7 bases lying between them. Germline V gene lookup returns CDR1 LNHDA and CDR2 SQIVND (reference sequence). The CDR3 is CASKGTAKNIQYF. The CDR3, as DNA: TGTGCCAGTAAGGGGACAGCCAAAAACATTCAGTACTTC.

The chain couples TRBV20-1 to TRBJ1-2; 7 bases agree with TRBD1. Germline CDR1 is DFQATT and CDR2 is SNEGSKA (reference sequence). The CDR3 has 11 amino acids. V lost 6 bases and J lost 3; bases outside the gene matches: 1. In nucleotides, the CDR3 is TGCAGTGCCACAGGGGACTATGGCTACACCTTC. Translated, it gives CSATGDYGYTF.

The chain links TRBV6-1 to TRBJ1-1; D is unclear. This CDR3 has 13 amino acids. Trimming stripped 4 bases from V and 3 bases from J, with 9 bases between. Germline values: CDR1 MNHNS, CDR2 SASEGT. This chain's CDR3 is CASSVGGYTEAFF. The CDR3 DNA sequence: TGTGCCAGCAGTGTCGGAGGATACACTGAAGCTTTCTTT.

The CDR3 spells CASRTQGLAYEQYF. CDR3 bases: TGTGCCAGCAGGACGCAAGGGTTGGCCTACGAGCAGTACTTC. V gene TRBV6-1 combines with J gene TRBJ2-7; D not certain. V was cut by 6 bases and J by 2 bases, with 14 bases left in between. This CDR3 has 14 amino acids. Germline V gene lookup returns CDR1 MNHNS and CDR2 SASEGT.

The rearrangement links TRBV5-7 to TRBJ2-1; D call uncertain. TRBV5-7 is recorded as an ORF, its role being uncertain. V was cut by 1 base and J by 0 bases, with 8 bases left in between. The CDR3 is 15 amino acids. CDR3 sequence: CASSLTPCSYNEQFF. In DNA, the CDR3 is TGTGCCAGCAGCTTGACTCCCTGCTCCTACAATGAGCAGTTCTTC.

The chain recombines TRBV5-7 with TRBJ2-7; 8 bases agree with TRBD2. Being an ORF, TRBV5-7 has a function that is uncertain. This CDR3 comprises 15 residues. V dropped 7 bases and J dropped 3; count of bases not matched to a gene: 12. CDR3 DNA: TGTGCCAGCTTCCGCCGGGCCAGCGGGAGCTACGAGCAGTACTTC. Amino acid sequence: CASFRRASGSYEQYF.

The V call is TRBV29-1, the J call TRBJ2-7; D perhaps matches TRBD2 (5 bases). V lost 4 bases and J lost 0, with 10 bases in between. The CDR3 has 13 amino acids. Looked up from germline, CDR1 is SQVTM and CDR2 is ANQGSEA. The CDR3 coding sequence is TGCAGCGTTGTGGTCACTAGCTCCTACGAGCAGTACTTC. This translates into CSVVVTSSYEQYF.